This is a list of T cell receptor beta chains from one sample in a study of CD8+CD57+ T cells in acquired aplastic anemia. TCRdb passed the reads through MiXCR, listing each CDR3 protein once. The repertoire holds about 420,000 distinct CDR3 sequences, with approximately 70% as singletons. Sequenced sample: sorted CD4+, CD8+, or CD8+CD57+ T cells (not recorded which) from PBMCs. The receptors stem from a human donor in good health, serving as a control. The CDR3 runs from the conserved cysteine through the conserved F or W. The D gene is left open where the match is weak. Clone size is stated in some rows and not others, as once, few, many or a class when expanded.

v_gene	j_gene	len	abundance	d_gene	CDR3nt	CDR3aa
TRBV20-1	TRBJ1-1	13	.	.	TGCAGTGCTAGAATCCCGGGGCAGGCGGAAGCTTTCTTT	CSARIPGQAEAFF
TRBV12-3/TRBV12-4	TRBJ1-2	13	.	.	TGTGCCAGCACCATCGCAAACTCCTATGGCTACACCTTC	CASTIANSYGYTF
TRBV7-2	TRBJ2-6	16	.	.	TGTGCCAGCAGCTCAAAGCGGGTCGGGGGGGCCAACGTCCTGACTTTC	CASSSKRVGGANVLTF
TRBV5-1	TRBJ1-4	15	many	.	TGCGCCAGCAGAATCAACAGGGATTCTAATGAAAAACTGTTTTTT	CASRINRDSNEKLFF
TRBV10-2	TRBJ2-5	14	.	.	TGTGCCAGCAGCCAAAATTGGGAGACGGAAACCCAGTACTTC	CASSQNWETETQYF
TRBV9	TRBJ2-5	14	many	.	.	CASSLRRADGTQYF
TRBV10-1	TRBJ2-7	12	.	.	TGCGCCAGCAATAAGGGCCCCTACGAGCAGTACTTC	CASNKGPYEQYF
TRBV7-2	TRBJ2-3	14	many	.	TGTGCCAGCAGCTTACGACAGTTCACAGATACGCAGTATTTT	CASSLRQFTDTQYF
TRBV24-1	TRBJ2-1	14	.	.	TGTGGTGCCAGTGTTGGCGGGGGCTCAGATGCGCAGTTCTTC	CGASVGGGSDAQFF
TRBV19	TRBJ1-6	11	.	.	TGTGCCAGTAGTAGACCCAGGGCCCCCCACTTT	CASSRPRAPHF
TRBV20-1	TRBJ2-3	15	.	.	TGCAGTGCTAGGGGTTGGGATCAGGACACAGATACGCAGTATTTT	CSARGWDQDTDTQYF
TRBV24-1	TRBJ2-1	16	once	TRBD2	TGTGCCACCAGGGGGGGGGGAGGACGAGCTTCATACGAGCAGTTCTTC	CATRGGGGRASYEQFF
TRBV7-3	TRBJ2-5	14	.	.	TGTGCCAGCAGCTTACTGCCAGGGCAAGAGACCCAGTACTTC	CASSLLPGQETQYF
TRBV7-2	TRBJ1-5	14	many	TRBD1	TGTGCCAGCAGCTTTATCAGGGGGCAGGGGCCCCAGCATTTT	CASSFIRGQGPQHF